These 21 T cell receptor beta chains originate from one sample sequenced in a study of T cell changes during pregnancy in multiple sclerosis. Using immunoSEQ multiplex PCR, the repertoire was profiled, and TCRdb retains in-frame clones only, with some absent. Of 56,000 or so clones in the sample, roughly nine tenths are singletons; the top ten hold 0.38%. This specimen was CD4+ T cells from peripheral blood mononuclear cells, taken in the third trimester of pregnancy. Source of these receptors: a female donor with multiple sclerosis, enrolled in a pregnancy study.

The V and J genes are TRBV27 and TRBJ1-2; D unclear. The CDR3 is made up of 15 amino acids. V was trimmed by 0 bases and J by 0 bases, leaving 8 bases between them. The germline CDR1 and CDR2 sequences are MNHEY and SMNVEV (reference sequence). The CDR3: CASSLSLIANYGYTF. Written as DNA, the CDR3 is TGTGCCAGCAGTTTATCCCTTATAGCTAACTATGGCTACACCTTC.

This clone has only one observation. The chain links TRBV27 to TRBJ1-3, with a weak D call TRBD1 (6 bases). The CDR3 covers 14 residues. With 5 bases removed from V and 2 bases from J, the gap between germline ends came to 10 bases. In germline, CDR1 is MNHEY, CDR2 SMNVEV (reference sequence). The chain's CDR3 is CASSPRTAGNTIYF. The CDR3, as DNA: TGTGCCAGCAGTCCCCGGACAGCTGGAAACACCATATATTTT.

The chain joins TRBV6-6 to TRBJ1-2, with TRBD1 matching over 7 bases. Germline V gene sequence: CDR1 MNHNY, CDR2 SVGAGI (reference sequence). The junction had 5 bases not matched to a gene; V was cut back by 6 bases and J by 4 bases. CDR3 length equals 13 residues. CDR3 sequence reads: CASSDRDSYGYTF. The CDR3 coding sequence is TGTGCCAGCAGCGACCGGGACAGCTATGGCTACACCTTC.

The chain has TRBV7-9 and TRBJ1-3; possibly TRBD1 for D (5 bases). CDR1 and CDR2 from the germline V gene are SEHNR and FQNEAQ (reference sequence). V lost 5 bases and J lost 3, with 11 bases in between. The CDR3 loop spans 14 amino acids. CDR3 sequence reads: CASSDRTFGNTIYF. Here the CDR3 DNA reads TGTGCCAGCAGCGATAGGACATTTGGAAACACCATATATTTT.

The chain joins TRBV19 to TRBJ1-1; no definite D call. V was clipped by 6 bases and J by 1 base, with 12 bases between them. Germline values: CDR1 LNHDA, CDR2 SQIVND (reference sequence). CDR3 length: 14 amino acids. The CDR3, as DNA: TGTGCCAGTAGACAAATACAGAAGAACACTGAAGCTTTCTTT. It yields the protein CASRQIQKNTEAFF.

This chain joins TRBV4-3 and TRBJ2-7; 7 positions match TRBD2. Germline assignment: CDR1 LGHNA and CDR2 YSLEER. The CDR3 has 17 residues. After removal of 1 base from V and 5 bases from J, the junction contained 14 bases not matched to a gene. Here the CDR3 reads CASSQGNGGGSGDEQYF. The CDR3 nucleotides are TGCGCCAGCAGCCAAGGCAACGGGGGAGGGTCGGGGGACGAGCAGTACTTC.

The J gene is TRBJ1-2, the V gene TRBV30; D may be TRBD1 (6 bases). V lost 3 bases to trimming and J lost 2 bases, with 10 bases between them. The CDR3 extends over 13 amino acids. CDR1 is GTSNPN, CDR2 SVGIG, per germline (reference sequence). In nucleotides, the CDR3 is TGTGCCTGGAGCCGAGGACAGAACTATGGCTACACCTTC. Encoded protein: CAWSRGQNYGYTF.

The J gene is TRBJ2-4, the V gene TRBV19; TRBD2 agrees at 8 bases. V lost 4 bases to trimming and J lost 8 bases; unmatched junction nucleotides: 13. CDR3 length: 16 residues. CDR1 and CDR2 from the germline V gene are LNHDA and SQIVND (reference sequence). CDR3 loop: CASSTSSGWSVDIQYF. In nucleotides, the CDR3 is TGTGCCAGTAGTACGTCTAGCGGGTGGTCCGTGGACATTCAGTACTTC.

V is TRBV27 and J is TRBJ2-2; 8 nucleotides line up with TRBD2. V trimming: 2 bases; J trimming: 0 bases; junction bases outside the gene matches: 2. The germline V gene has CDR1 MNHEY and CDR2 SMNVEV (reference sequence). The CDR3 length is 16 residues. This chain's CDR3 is CASSLGLAANTGELFF. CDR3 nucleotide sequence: TGTGCCAGCAGTTTAGGACTAGCAGCGAACACCGGGGAGCTGTTTTTT.

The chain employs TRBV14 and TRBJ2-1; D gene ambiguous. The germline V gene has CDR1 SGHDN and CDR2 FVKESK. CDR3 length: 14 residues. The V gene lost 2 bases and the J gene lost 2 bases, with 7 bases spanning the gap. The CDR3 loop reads CASSQLGPYNEQFF. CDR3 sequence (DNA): TGTGCCAGCAGCCAACTTGGGCCCTACAATGAGCAGTTCTTC.

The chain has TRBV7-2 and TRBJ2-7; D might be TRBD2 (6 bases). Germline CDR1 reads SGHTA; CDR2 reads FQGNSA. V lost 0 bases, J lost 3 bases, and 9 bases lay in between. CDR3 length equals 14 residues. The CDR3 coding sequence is TGTGCCAGCAGCTTAGCCGGGAGTATCTACGAGCAGTACTTC. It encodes CASSLAGSIYEQYF.

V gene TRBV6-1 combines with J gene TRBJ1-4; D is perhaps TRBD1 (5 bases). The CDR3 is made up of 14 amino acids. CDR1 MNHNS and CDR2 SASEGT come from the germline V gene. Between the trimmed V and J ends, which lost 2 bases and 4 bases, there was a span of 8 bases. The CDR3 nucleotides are TGTGCCAGCAGTGAACAGGGACTTAATGAAAAACTGTTTTTT. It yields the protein CASSEQGLNEKLFF.

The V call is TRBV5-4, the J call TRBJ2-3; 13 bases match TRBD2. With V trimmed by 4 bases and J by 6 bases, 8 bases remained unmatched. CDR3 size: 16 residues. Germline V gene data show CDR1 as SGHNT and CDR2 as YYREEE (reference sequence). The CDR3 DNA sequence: TGTGCCAGCAGCACCTGGACTAGCGGGAGATGGGATACGCAGTATTTT. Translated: CASSTWTSGRWDTQYF.

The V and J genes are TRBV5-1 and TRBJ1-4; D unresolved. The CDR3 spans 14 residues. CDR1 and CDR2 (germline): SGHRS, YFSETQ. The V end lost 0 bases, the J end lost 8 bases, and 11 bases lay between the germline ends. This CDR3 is CASSLVPLGEKLFF. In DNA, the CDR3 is TGCGCCAGCAGCTTGGTTCCCCTCGGGGAAAAACTGTTTTTT. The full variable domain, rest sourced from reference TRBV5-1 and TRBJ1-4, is KAGVTQTPRYLIKTRGQQVTLSCSPISGHRSVSWYQQTPGQGLQFLFEYFSETQRNKGNFPGRFSGRQFSNSRSEMNVSTLELGDSALYLCASSLVPLGEKLFFGSGTQLSVL.

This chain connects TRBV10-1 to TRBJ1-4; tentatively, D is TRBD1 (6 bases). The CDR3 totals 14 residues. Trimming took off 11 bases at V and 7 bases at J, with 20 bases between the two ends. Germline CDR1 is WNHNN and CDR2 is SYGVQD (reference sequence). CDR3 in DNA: TGCGCCGGCCCCCAACGGCACAGGGCTGAAAAACTGTTTTTT. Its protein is CAGPQRHRAEKLFF.

The CDR3 bases are TGTGCCAGCAGCCGAACGACAGGGGATCAGCCCCAGCATTTT. Amino acids: CASSRTTGDQPQHF. This rearrangement joins TRBV5-6 to TRBJ1-5; 8 bases agree with TRBD1. The length of the CDR3 is 14 residues. The germline CDR1 and CDR2 sequences are SGHDT and YYEEEE. With V trimmed by 4 bases and J by 5 bases, 5 bases remained unmatched.

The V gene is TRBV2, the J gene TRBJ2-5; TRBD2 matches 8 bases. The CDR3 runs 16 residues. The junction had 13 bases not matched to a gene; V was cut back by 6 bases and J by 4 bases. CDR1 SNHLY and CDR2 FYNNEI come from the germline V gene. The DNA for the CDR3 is TGTGCCAGCAGAACGACTAGCGTGGTGTATCCAGAGACCCAGTACTTC. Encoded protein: CASRTTSVVYPETQYF.

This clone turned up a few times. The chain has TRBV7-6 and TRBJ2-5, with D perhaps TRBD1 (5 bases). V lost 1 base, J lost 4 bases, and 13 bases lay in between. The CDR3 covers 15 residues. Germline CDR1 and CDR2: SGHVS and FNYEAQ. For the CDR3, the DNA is TGTGCCAGCAGCTTAGGAGCGTTGGGGCTAGAGACCCAGTACTTC. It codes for CASSLGALGLETQYF.

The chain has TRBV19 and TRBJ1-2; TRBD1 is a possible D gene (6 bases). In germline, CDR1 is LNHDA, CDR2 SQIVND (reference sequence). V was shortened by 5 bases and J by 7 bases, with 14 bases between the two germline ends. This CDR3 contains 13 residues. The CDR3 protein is CASSERGIGGYTF. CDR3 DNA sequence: TGTGCCAGTAGTGAAAGGGGGATAGGTGGCTACACCTTC.

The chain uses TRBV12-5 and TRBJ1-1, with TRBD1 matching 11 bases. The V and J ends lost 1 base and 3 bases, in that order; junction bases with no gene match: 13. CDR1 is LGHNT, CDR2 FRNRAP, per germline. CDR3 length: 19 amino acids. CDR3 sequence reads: CASGLGPGQGVRGHTEAFF. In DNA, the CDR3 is TGTGCTAGTGGTTTGGGCCCGGGACAGGGGGTAAGGGGGCACACTGAAGCTTTCTTT.

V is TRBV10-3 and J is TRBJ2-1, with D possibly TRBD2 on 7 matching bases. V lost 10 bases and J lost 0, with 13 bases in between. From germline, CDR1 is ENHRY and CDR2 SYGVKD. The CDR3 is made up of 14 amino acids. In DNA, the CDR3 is TGTGCCACCAAGGGGGGGGACTCCTACAATGAGCAGTTCTTC. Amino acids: CATKGGDSYNEQFF.